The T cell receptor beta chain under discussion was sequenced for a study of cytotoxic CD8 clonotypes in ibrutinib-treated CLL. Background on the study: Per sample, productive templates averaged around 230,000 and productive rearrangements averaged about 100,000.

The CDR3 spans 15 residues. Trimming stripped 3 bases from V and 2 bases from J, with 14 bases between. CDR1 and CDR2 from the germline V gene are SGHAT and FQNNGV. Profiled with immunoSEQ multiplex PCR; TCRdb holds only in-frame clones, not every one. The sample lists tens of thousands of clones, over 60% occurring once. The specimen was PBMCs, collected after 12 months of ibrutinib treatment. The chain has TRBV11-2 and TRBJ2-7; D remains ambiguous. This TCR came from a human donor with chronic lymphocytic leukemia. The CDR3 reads CASSLGADTPYEQYF. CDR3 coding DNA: TGTGCCAGCAGCTTGGGTGCGGATACCCCCTACGAGCAGTACTTC.